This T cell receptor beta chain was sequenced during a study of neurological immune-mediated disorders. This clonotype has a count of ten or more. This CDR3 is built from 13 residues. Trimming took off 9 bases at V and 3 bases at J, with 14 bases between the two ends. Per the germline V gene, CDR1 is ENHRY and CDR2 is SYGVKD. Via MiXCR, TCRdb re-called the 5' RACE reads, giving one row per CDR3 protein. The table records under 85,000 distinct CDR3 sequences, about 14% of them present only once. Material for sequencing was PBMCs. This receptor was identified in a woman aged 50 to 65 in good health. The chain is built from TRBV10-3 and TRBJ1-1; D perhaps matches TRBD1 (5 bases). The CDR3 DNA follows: TGTGCCATAAATAAACAGGAGCACACTGAAGCTTTCTTT. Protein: CAINKQEHTEAFF.